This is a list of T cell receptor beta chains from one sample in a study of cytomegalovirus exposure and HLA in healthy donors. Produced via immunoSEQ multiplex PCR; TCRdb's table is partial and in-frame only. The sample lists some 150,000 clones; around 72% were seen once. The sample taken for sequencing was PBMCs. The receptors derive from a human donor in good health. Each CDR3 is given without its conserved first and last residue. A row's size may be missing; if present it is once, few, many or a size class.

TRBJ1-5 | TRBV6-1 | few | ASSEVPGAYQPQH
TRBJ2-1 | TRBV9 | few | ASSVSPGGGYGGNEQF
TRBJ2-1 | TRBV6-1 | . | ASKGSDNEQF
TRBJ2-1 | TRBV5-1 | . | ASSLEGTSGRALNEQF
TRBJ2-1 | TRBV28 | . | ASSLGTSGANEQF
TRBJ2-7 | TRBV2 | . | ASSLVGQGTFVSYEQY
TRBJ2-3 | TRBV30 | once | AWIPVSLRTDTQY
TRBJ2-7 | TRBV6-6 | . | ASSCRNGYEQY
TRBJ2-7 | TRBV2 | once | ASSGGIKSNEQY
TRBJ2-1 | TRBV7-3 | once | ASSTGTSGRNEQF
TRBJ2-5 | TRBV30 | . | AWGQGFQETQY
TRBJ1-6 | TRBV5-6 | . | ASSNVGRNSPLH
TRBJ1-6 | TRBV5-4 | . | ASSPRQGGSPLH
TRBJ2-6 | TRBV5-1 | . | ASSRGAGANVLT
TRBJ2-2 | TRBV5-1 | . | ASSSSGRDTGELF
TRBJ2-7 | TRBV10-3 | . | AISGDYGSYEQY
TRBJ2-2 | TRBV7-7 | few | ASSLWPAVNTGELF
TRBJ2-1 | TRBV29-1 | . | SVGLAGDREQF
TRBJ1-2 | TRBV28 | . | ASSLPFGTGSGYT
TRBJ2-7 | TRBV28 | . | ASSLAGGTRNEQY
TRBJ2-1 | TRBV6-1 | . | ASTGASGTYNEQF
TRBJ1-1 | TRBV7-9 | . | ASSSTDRLNTEAF
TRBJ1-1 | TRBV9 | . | ASSVGGGDTEAF
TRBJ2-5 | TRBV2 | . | ASSEVWGENQETQY
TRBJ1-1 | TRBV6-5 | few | ASRQGGPNTEAF
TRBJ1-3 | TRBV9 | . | ASSVRGTGGGNTIY
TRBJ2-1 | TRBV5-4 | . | ASSLELASYNEQF
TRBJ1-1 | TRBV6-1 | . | ASSPWSLSDTEAF
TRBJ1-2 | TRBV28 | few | ASSARDRAGGYT
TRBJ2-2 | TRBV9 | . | ASSVASGRASVGELF
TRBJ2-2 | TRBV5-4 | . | ASSLGGTGELF
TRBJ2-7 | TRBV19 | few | ASSISGDRREQY
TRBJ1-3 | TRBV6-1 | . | ASSPTGSGGNTIY
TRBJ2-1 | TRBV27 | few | ASSFSQGTYNEQF
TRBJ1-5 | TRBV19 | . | ASSIRYSHQPQH